The clone carrying this T cell receptor beta chain was counted between two and nine times. Together with a sample-barcoded 5' primer, a J-beta primer mix was included in a second PCR lasting 7 to 11 cycles. Every molecule of cDNA carried a tag from a template-switch adaptor with 12 random nucleotides. From the 5' RACE reads, TCRdb called clonotypes with MiXCR, one entry per CDR3 protein. The sample lists approximately 760,000 distinct CDR3 sequences; 20% to 25% were seen once. Germline loops: CDR1 PRHDT, CDR2 FYEKMQ (reference sequence). V gave up 4 bases and J gave up 3 bases, with 16 bases separating them. The CDR3 length is 16 residues. This specimen belongs to a study of blood T cells in healthy people across ages. Each donor supplied around 9.6 milliliters of peripheral blood. The data were also submitted as part of a second study, on T cells of mothers and their children. That study adds: All extracted RNA went into cDNA synthesis, around 1.6 ug per 15 ul.

The clonotype was recovered from a boy between 5 and 17 years old in good health. The rearrangement uses TRBV13 and TRBJ1-3, with a possible D match to TRBD1 (6 bases). Sequencing was performed on blood. The CDR3 DNA reads as TGTGCCAGCAGCTCCCGTACGACAGGAATTGGAAACACCATATATTTT. Translating it yields CASSSRTTGIGNTIYF.